The subject of this entry is one T cell receptor beta chain. This CDR3 region has 15 residues. Germline CDR1 and CDR2: SGHTA and FQGNSA. J gave up 4 bases and V 2 bases, and 4 bases lay outside the gene matches. The repertoire was sequenced with immunoSEQ multiplex PCR; TCRdb's copy has only in-frame clones and lacks some. There are 96,000 or so clones in the sample; over 75% occur only once, and about 3% lies in the top ten. The data are from a study of blood T cell repertoires in COVID-19. The sequence derives from a woman of 80 years or more with acute or convalescent COVID-19. V gene TRBV7-2 combines with J gene TRBJ1-2; 10 positions agree with TRBD1. The sequenced sample was peripheral blood. DNA for the CDR3: TGTGCCAGCAGCTTACCGGGACAGGGGATCTATGGCTACACCTTC. Its protein product is CASSLPGQGIYGYTF.